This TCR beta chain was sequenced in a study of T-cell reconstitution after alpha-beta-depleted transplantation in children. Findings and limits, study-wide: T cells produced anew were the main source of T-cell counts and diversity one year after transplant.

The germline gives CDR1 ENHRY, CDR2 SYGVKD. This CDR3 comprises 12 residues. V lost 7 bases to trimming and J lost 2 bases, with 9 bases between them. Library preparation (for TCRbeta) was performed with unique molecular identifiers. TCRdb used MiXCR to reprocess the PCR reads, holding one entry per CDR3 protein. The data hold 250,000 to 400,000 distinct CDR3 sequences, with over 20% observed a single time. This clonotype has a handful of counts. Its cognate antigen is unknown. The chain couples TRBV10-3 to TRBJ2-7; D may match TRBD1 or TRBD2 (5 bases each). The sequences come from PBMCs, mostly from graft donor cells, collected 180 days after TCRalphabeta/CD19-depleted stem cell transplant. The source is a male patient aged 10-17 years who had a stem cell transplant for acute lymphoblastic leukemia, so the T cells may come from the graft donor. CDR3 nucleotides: TGTGCCATCATGGGGACGGCCTACGAGCAGTACTTC. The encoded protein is CAIMGTAYEQYF.